A selection of T cell receptor beta chains follows, all from one sample in a study of cytomegalovirus exposure and HLA in healthy donors. Only in-frame clones appear in the TCRdb table, and some are missing; sequencing was by immunoSEQ multiplex PCR. The sample has around 120,000 clones, about 10% seen once. Specimen: PBMCs. The receptor set was obtained from a young man in good health and CMV-seronegative. Both conserved end residues are part of each CDR3. D genes are given only for firm matches. Size is stated for part of the rows, as once, few or many counts, or as a class when the clone is expanded.

-	few	TRBJ1-1	TRBV10-3	CANNQNRGNTEAFF	TGTGCCAACAACCAGAACCGGGGGAACACTGAAGCTTTCTTT
TRBD2	few	TRBJ2-7	TRBV7-8	CASSWDYRSYEQYF	TGTGCCAGCAGCTGGGACTACCGCTCCTACGAGCAGTACTTC
-	few	TRBJ1-4	TRBV4-1	CASSLNWQTATNEKLFF	TGCGCCAGCAGCCTTAACTGGCAGACTGCAACTAATGAAAAACTGTTTTTT
-	-	TRBJ2-5	TRBV7-2	CASSLVGQGVGETQYF	TGTGCCAGCAGCTTAGTCGGGCAGGGCGTTGGAGAGACCCAGTACTTC
-	-	TRBJ2-1	TRBV11-2	CASSLSVGDEQFF	TGTGCCAGCAGCTTATCTGTCGGGGATGAGCAGTTCTTC
-	-	TRBJ2-2	TRBV27	CASSRQVGAPGELFF	TGTGCCAGCAGTCGCCAGGTGGGGGCGCCTGGGGAGCTGTTTTTT
TRBD1	few	TRBJ1-5	TRBV2	CASSTGVTNQPQHF	TGTGCCAGCAGTACAGGGGTCACCAATCAGCCCCAGCATTTT
-	-	TRBJ2-3	TRBV5-4	CASSDSRGASDTQYF	TGTGCCAGCAGCGACAGCCGGGGGGCCTCAGATACGCAGTATTTT
TRBD2	-	TRBJ2-7	TRBV30	CAWRIPPGLAGDYEQYF	TGTGCCTGGAGAATCCCCCCCGGACTAGCGGGAGACTACGAGCAGTACTTC
TRBD1	few	TRBJ2-7	TRBV30	CAWSGTGGYYEQYF	TGTGCCTGGAGTGGGACAGGGGGCTACTACGAGCAGTACTTC
TRBD1	-	TRBJ1-2	TRBV28	CASSPSTGIGYTF	TGTGCCAGCAGTCCCTCGACAGGGATTGGCTACACCTTC
-	-	TRBJ2-2	TRBV6-5	CASSQRLPNTGELFF	TGTGCCAGCAGTCAAAGACTACCGAACACCGGGGAGCTGTTTTTT
-	few	TRBJ2-7	TRBV7-6	CASSTPSRGYEQYF	TGTGCCAGCAGCACTCCCAGTCGCGGCTACGAGCAGTACTTC